The sequence of this T cell receptor beta chain was determined in a study of control samples from healthy donors and cancer patients. Sequencing was performed with immunoSEQ multiplex PCR; in TCRdb, only in-frame clones are kept and a portion is missing. The sample holds 170,000 or so clones, approximately 93% seen once. V shed 5 bases and J 4 bases; nucleotides not matched to a gene: 5. Per germline, CDR1 SNHLY and CDR2 FYNNEI. This CDR3 region has 14 residues. The TCR sequence derives from a woman in her forties in good health. The sequencing sample was made of blood. The chain uses TRBV2 and TRBJ2-3; TRBD1 matches 8 bases. The CDR3 nucleotides read TGTGCCAGCAGTCCCAGGGGGCAGTCAGATACGCAGTATTTT. It specifies CASSPRGQSDTQYF.